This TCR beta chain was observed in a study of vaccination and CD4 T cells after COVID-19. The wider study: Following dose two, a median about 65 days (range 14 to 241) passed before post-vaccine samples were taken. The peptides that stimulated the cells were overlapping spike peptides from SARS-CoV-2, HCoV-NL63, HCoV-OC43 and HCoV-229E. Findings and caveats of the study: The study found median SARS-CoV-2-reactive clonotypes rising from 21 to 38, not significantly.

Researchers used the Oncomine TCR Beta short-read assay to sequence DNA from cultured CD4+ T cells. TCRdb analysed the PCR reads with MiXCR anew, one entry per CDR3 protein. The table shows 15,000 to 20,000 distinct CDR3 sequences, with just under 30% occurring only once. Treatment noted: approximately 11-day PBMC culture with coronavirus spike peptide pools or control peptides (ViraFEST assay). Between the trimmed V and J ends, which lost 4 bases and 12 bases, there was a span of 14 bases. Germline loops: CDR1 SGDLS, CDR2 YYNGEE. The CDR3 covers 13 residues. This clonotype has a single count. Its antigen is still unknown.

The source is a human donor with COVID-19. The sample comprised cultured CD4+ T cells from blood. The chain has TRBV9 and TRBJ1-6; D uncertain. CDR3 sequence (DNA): TGTGCCAGCAGCCCCTCGGGCGGCGAACCCCTCCACTTT. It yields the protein CASSPSGGEPLHF.